The 8 T cell receptor beta chains given below trace back to one sample, sequenced in a study of human CD8 memory T cell subsets. A UMI-labeled 5' RACE approach was the method that produced the TCR beta libraries. TCRdb reprocessed the 5' RACE reads, with one entry per CDR3 protein and no DNA. In all, the sample yields over 10,000 distinct CDR3 sequences. Sequencing was done on a sample of CD8+ T cells from PBMCs. Every receptor here comes from a human donor in good health.

This rearrangement joins TRBV7-6 to TRBJ2-1. The CDR3 spans 16 residues. CDR1 and CDR2 from the germline V gene are SGHVS and FNYEAQ. The CDR3 here is CASSLVAIADMNEQFF.

This clonotype registers medium-sized by frequency. The chain uses TRBV5-5 and TRBJ2-4; the D call from TCRdb, TRBD1, cannot be confirmed without DNA. This CDR3 comprises 16 residues. Germline V gene data show CDR1 as SGHKS and CDR2 as YYEKEE (reference sequence). Here the CDR3 reads CASSSMGQGGAYIQYF.

The chain couples TRBV29-1 to TRBJ1-1. The CDR3 is 13 amino acids. The V gene's germline CDR1 is SQVTM and CDR2 ANQGSEA. CDR3: CSVAPHDSLEAFF.

The V gene is TRBV5-4, the J gene TRBJ1-6; TCRdb's D gene call, TRBD1, goes unchecked for lack of DNA. This CDR3 is 14 amino acids long. Germline-derived CDR1 and CDR2 are SGHNT and YYREEE (reference sequence). The CDR3 protein is CASSSGTGDSPLHF.

The rearrangement links TRBV27 to TRBJ1-1. The CDR3 runs to 14 residues. Germline CDR1 and CDR2: MNHEY and SMNVEV (reference sequence). CDR3: CASSSRELNTEAFF.

The V gene is TRBV12-3 or TRBV12-4, the J gene TRBJ1-4. This CDR3 is 15 amino acids long. The chain's CDR3 is CASTSRGTSGEKLFF.

The V gene is TRBV7-3, the J gene TRBJ1-1. Germline V gene sequence: CDR1 SGHTA, CDR2 FQGTGA. CDR3 length: 15 residues. The CDR3 is CASSLQPTANTEAFF.

This clonotype is medium-sized by frequency. V gene TRBV27 combines with J gene TRBJ1-2; TCRdb returns TRBD1, unconfirmable since there is no DNA. CDR1 is MNHEY and CDR2 is SMNVEV in the germline V gene (reference sequence). This CDR3 contains 15 residues. The CDR3 spells CASSSPGQGAPGYTF.